The 15 T cell receptor beta chains listed next were all sequenced from one sample in a study of CD8 T cells in Susac syndrome. RNA totalling roughly 0.45 to 1 ug underwent reverse transcription with random hexamers. TCRdb re-analysed the immunoSEQ multiplex PCR reads in MiXCR, keeping a single row per CDR3 protein. The table has 100,000 or so distinct CDR3 sequences, 95% seen once. The sequenced sample consisted of CD8+ T cells from PBMCs. The receptors stem from a human donor with Susac syndrome.

This chain joins TRBV6-5 and TRBJ1-2; D not certain. Germline V gives CDR1 MNHEY, CDR2 SVGAGI. CDR3 length: 12 residues. V was clipped by 2 bases and J by 7 bases, with 8 bases between them. In DNA, the CDR3 is TGTGCCAGCAGTTACGCTGGTGGTGGCTACACCTTC. This codes for CASSYAGGGYTF.

The chain combines TRBV27 with TRBJ1-1, with D maybe TRBD1 (6 bases). V lost 5 bases, J lost 10 bases, and 20 bases lay in between. The length of the CDR3 is 14 residues. CDR1 is MNHEY and CDR2 is SMNVEV in the germline V gene (reference sequence). The CDR3 sequence: CASSRGRGATLAFF. The CDR3 DNA follows: TGTGCCAGCAGTCGGGGACGGGGGGCGACGTTAGCTTTCTTT.

The chain has TRBV19 and TRBJ2-7; 9 nucleotides line up with TRBD1. Germline lookup yields CDR1 LNHDA and CDR2 SQIVND (reference sequence). The junction had 5 bases not matched to a gene; V was cut back by 5 bases and J by 3 bases. The CDR3 consists of 14 residues. CDR3 coding DNA: TGTGCCAGTAGTGCGACAGGGGGAAACTACGAGCAGTACTTC. Translating gives CASSATGGNYEQYF.

The V gene is TRBV15, the J gene TRBJ2-5, with 11 nucleotides matching TRBD2. J gave up 0 bases and V 1 base, and 7 bases lay outside the gene matches. The germline V gene encodes CDR1 LNHNV and CDR2 YYDKDF (reference sequence). The length of the CDR3 is 18 residues. The CDR3 loop is CATSRGTSGQAYQETQYF. The CDR3 DNA reads TGTGCCACCAGCAGAGGGACTAGCGGGCAAGCGTACCAAGAGACCCAGTACTTC. Combining the CDR3 with reference TRBV15 and TRBJ2-5 gives the whole variable domain DAMVIQNPRYQVTQFGKPVTLSCSQTLNHNVMYWYQQKSSQAPKLLFHYYDKDFNNEADTPDNFQSRRPNTSFCFLDIRSPGLGDTAMYLCATSRGTSGQAYQETQYFGPGTRLLVL.

The chain joins TRBV3-1 to TRBJ1-2, with no clear D. The CDR3 covers 14 residues. Between the trimmed V and J ends, which lost 3 bases and 4 bases, there was a span of 12 bases. The germline V gene encodes CDR1 LGHDT and CDR2 YNNKEL (reference sequence). As DNA, the CDR3 is TGTGCCAGCAGCCACATGCGGCAGCGCTATGGCTACACCTTC. Translated, it gives CASSHMRQRYGYTF.

The chain employs TRBV19 and TRBJ2-3; 12 bases line up with TRBD2. V trimming: 4 bases; J trimming: 6 bases; junction bases outside the gene matches: 5. The CDR3 contains 15 residues. Looked up from germline, CDR1 is LNHDA and CDR2 is SQIVND (reference sequence). CDR3 in amino acids: CASSRGTSGSDTQYF. As DNA, the CDR3 is TGTGCCAGTAGTAGAGGGACTAGCGGGTCTGATACGCAGTATTTT.

The V gene is TRBV7-9, the J gene TRBJ1-2, with a weak D call TRBD1 (5 bases). Trimming stripped 5 bases from V and 6 bases from J, with 16 bases between. Germline lookup yields CDR1 SEHNR and CDR2 FQNEAQ (reference sequence). The CDR3 totals 14 residues. CDR3 region: CASSLSGGLDGYTF. CDR3 nucleotide sequence: TGTGCCAGCAGCCTCTCGGGGGGTTTGGATGGCTACACCTTC.

This clonotype was found a few times. The V and J genes are TRBV27 and TRBJ2-7, with 8 bases matching TRBD1. Germline values: CDR1 MNHEY, CDR2 SMNVEV (reference sequence). The V and J ends lost 4 bases and 3 bases, in that order; junction bases with no gene match: 2. CDR3 length equals 13 residues. CDR3 region: CASSSGQGYEQYF. The CDR3 bases are TGTGCCAGCAGTTCTGGACAGGGCTACGAGCAGTACTTC.

The rearrangement uses TRBV12-3 or TRBV12-4 and TRBJ2-5, with D possibly TRBD1 on 6 matching bases. The V end was cut by 1 base, the J end by 4 bases, with 10 bases between. The CDR3 runs 14 residues. CDR3 coding DNA: TGTGCCAGCAGTTTAGACAGGGCTGGAGAGACCCAGTACTTC. Translating it yields CASSLDRAGETQYF.

The chain couples TRBV4-1 to TRBJ2-5; no clear D. V was shortened by 0 bases and J by 7 bases, with 18 bases between the two germline ends. The CDR3 has 16 residues. The germline gives CDR1 MGHRA, CDR2 YSYEKL. CDR3 DNA sequence: TGCGCCAGCAGCCAAGATTTCGGGCAAGCCGCTCGGACCCAGTACTTC. Translating gives CASSQDFGQAARTQYF.

This chain joins TRBV15 and TRBJ2-6; D is undetermined. Trimming left V 5 bases short and J 0 bases short, with 8 bases between. This CDR3 is 15 amino acids long. The germline V gene encodes CDR1 LNHNV and CDR2 YYDKDF (reference sequence). The DNA of the CDR3 is TGTGCCACCAGCGGGCAGAACTCTGGGGCCAACGTCCTGACTTTC. Translated, it gives CATSGQNSGANVLTF.

This chain connects TRBV20-1 to TRBJ2-5, with D perhaps matching TRBD1 (7 bases). CDR3 length: 19 amino acids. Germline CDR1 reads DFQATT; CDR2 reads SNEGSKA (reference sequence). Trimming shortened V by 0 bases and J by 1 base, and 24 bases separated the two germline ends. The CDR3 sequence: CSARDSLARGGGPQETQYF. In DNA, the CDR3 is TGCAGTGCTAGAGATAGCCTAGCGAGAGGAGGGGGCCCCCAAGAGACCCAGTACTTC.

The V call is TRBV29-1, the J call TRBJ1-1; no clear D. Germline V CDR1 and CDR2: SQVTM, ANQGSEA. This CDR3 has 11 residues. V dropped 6 bases and J dropped 8 bases, with 13 bases sitting between them. The CDR3 loop reads CSVSGWWEAFF. The CDR3 nucleotides read TGCAGCGTGTCCGGGTGGTGGGAAGCTTTCTTT.

This rearrangement joins TRBV6-6 to TRBJ1-1, with TRBD1 matching over 7 bases. CDR1 and CDR2 from the germline V gene are MNHNY and SVGAGI (reference sequence). With 10 bases clipped from V and 8 bases from J, the junction kept 13 bases outside the gene matches. The CDR3 extends over 13 amino acids. CDR3 amino acids: CATATGPSREAFF. The CDR3 nucleotides read TGTGCCACCGCGACAGGGCCATCGCGCGAAGCTTTCTTT.

This rearrangement joins TRBV29-1 to TRBJ2-3; maybe TRBD2 (6 bases). V lost 2 bases to trimming and J lost 1 base, with 13 bases between them. The CDR3 spans 15 residues. Germline V lookup: CDR1 SQVTM, CDR2 ANQGSEA. As DNA, the CDR3 is TGCAGCGTTGAAATCTGGGCTAGCGGCACAGATACGCAGTATTTT. Protein sequence: CSVEIWASGTDTQYF.